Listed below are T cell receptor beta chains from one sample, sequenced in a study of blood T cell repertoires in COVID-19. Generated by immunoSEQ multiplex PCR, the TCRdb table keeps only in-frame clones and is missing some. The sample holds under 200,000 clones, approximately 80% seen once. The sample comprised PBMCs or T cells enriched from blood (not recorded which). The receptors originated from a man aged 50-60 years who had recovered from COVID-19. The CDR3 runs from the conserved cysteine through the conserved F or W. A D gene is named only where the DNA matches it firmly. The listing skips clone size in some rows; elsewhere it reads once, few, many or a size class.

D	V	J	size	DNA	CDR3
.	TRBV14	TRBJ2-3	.	TGTGCCAGCAGCCAAGGGGGCGCAGATACGCAGTATTTT	CASSQGGADTQYF
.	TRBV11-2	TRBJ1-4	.	TGTGCCAGCAGCTTGGGCTATAATGAAAAACTGTTTTTT	CASSLGYNEKLFF
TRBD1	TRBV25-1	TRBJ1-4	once	TGTGCCAGCAGTCTTTATGGACAGGGGACTTTTAATGAAAAACTGTTTTTT	CASSLYGQGTFNEKLFF
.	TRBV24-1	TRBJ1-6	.	TGTGCCACCAGTTTTGACGGGAATTCACCCCTCCACTTT	CATSFDGNSPLHF
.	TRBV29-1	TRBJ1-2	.	TGCAGCGTTGGGGGGGGCGGCGCTATTAATGGCTACACCTTC	CSVGGGGAINGYTF
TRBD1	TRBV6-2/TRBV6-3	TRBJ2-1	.	TGTGCCAGCAGTTACCGACGTCCCGGGACAGGGGACTCCAGCTCCTACAATGAGCAGTTCTTC	CASSYRRPGTGDSSSYNEQFF
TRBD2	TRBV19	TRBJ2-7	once	TGTGCCAGTAGTATAGACACCGGGACTAGAGCCTACGAGCAGTACTTC	CASSIDTGTRAYEQYF
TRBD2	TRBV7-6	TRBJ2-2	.	TGTGCCAGCAGCTTAAGGATAGCGGGGGGGTCCGGGGAGCTGTTTTTT	CASSLRIAGGSGELFF
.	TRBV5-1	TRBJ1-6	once	TGCGCCAGCAAATTTGTCAGGGGAGATTCACCCCTCCACTTT	CASKFVRGDSPLHF
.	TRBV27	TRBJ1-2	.	TGTGCCAGCAGTCCCCAACAGGGAGTCTATGGCTACACCTTC	CASSPQQGVYGYTF
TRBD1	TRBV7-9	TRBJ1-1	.	TGTGCCAGCAGCTCGCCGACAGGGACAATGAACACTGAAGCTTTCTTT	CASSSPTGTMNTEAFF
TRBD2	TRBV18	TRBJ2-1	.	TGTGCCAGCTCTCCTCTCAAGGGGCGGGAGGAAAACGGCAATGAGCAGTTCTTC	CASSPLKGREENGNEQFF
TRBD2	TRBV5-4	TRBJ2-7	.	TGTGCCAGCAGCTTGACTAGCGGGGTGGGAAGCGAGCAGTACTTC	CASSLTSGVGSEQYF
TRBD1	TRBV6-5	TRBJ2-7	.	TGTGCCAGCAGGCCCACAGGGGGCGGCTACGAGCAGTACTTC	CASRPTGGGYEQYF
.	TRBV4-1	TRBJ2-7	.	TGCGCCAGCAGCCGAACCGACAGGGAGGCGCCCTACGAGCAGTACTTC	CASSRTDREAPYEQYF
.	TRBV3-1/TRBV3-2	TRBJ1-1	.	TGTGCCAGCAGCCAAGGATTCGGGGCTTTCTTT	CASSQGFGAFF
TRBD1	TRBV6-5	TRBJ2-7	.	TGTGCCAGCAGCAGGACAGGAAGCTCCTACGAGCAGTACTTC	CASSRTGSSYEQYF
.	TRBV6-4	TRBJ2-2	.	TGTGCCAGCAGCGCAGGAGGGGTAGGAACCGGGGAGCTGTTTTTT	CASSAGGVGTGELFF
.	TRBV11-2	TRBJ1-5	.	TGTGCCAGCAGCCAGACCGGGTCTCCTCATCAGCCCCAGCATTTT	CASSQTGSPHQPQHF
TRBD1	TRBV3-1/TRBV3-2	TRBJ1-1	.	TGTGCCAGCAGACCAACAGGGGGTGAAGCTTTCTTT	CASRPTGGEAFF
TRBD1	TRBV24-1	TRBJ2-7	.	TGTGCCACCGGGACAGGGGGTCGCGAGCAGTACTTC	CATGTGGREQYF
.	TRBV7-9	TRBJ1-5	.	TGTGCCAGCAGCTTACAGGGTGGCCAGCCCCAGCATTTT	CASSLQGGQPQHF
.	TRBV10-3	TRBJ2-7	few	TGTGCCATCAGCCAAGGAGGCCCGTCTGGAGGTTACGAGCAGTACTTC	CAISQGGPSGGYEQYF
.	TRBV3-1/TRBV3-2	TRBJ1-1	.	TGTGCCAGCAGCCAAATTGTCGGCACTGAAGCTTTCTTT	CASSQIVGTEAFF
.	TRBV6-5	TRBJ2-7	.	TGTGCCAGCAGCCCCTCTTCCTACGAGCAGTACTTC	CASSPSSYEQYF
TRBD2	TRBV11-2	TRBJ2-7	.	TGTGCCAGCAGCTTCCTTAGGGGACTAGCGGGAGTAACCTACGAGCAGTACTTC	CASSFLRGLAGVTYEQYF
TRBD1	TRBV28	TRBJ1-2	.	TGTGCCAGCAGGTACAGGGGCGCCAACTATGGCTACACCTTC	CASRYRGANYGYTF
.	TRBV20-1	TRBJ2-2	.	TGCAGTGCTAGTCAACACCCAACCGGGGAGCTGTTTTTT	CSASQHPTGELFF
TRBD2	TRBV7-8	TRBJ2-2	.	TGTGCCAGCAGCTCCCGAATAAATAGCGGGGGTAACACCGGGGAGCTGTTTTTT	CASSSRINSGGNTGELFF
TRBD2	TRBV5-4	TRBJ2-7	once	TGTGCCAGCAGCTCTAAGGTGACTAGCGGATATTACGAGCAGTACTTC	CASSSKVTSGYYEQYF
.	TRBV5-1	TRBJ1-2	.	TGCGCCAGCAGCTTCGTTGGGAATCCAGCCAGGGACTATGGCTACACCTTC	CASSFVGNPARDYGYTF
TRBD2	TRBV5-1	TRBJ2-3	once	TGCGCCAGCAGCCACTCCGGACTAGCGGGGGCCCACTTCACAGATACGCAGTATTTT	CASSHSGLAGAHFTDTQYF
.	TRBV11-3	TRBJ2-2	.	TGTGCCAGCAGCTTAAGGACACAGGGTGGCACCGGGGAGCTGTTTTTT	CASSLRTQGGTGELFF
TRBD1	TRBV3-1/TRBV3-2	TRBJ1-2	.	TGTGCCAGCAGCCCTAGGACAGGGTTAGGCTATGGCTACACCTTC	CASSPRTGLGYGYTF
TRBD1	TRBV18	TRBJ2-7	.	TGTGCCAGCTCACGGGACAGGACGTCCTACGAGCAGTACTTC	CASSRDRTSYEQYF
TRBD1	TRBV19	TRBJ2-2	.	TGTGCCAGTAGGAGCAGGGGGAGCGACACCGGGGAGCTGTTTTTT	CASRSRGSDTGELFF
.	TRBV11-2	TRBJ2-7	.	TGTGCCAGCAGCGACAGTTCCAGGGACGAGCAGTACTTC	CASSDSSRDEQYF
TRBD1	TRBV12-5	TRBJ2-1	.	TGTGCTAGTGGTCCTGACAGGGGGCCTACCTCCAATGAGCAGTTCTTC	CASGPDRGPTSNEQFF
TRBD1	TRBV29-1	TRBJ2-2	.	TGCAGCGGACAGGGTGGGAAGAACACCGGGGAGCTGTTTTTT	CSGQGGKNTGELFF
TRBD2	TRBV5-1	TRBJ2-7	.	TGCGCCAGCAGCTTGGCCTTAGCGGGAGTCTACGAGCAGTACTTC	CASSLALAGVYEQYF
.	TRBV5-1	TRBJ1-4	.	TGCGCCAGCAGCCAGACAGGCGCACCAAATCTTAATGAAAAACTGTTTTTT	CASSQTGAPNLNEKLFF
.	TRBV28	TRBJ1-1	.	TGTGCCAGCAGTAACCTTCGGGGGGGAACTGAAGCTTTCTTT	CASSNLRGGTEAFF
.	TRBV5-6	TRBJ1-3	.	TGTGCCAGCACTAGGAGGGGCTCGGGAAACACCATATATTTT	CASTRRGSGNTIYF
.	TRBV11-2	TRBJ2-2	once	TGTGCCAGCAGCTTAGATCATAGCCTAGCTGGACGTAACGGGGAGCTGTTTTTT	CASSLDHSLAGRNGELFF
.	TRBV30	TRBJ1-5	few	TGTGCCTGGTCCACAGGGACCGGTCAGCCCCAGCATTTT	CAWSTGTGQPQHF
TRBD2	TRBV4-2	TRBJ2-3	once	TGTGCCAGCAGCCAAGGCTTAGCTAGCGGGGTCACAGATACGCAGTATTTT	CASSQGLASGVTDTQYF
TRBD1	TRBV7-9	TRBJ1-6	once	TGTGCCAGCAGCTTAAGGACAGGGGAGGAATCACCCCTCCACTTT	CASSLRTGEESPLHF
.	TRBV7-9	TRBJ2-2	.	TGTGCCAGCAGCTTAGTGGGGCTAGCGTCCGGGGAGCTGTTTTTT	CASSLVGLASGELFF
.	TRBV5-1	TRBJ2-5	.	TGCGCCAGCAGCTTGGGACTAGGCATAGGGGCCCAGTACTTC	CASSLGLGIGAQYF
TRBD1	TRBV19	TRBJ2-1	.	TGTGCCAGTAGTAAGTTTGGAGGACAGGGGACTGGGGATGAGCAGTTCTTC	CASSKFGGQGTGDEQFF